This TCR beta chain stems from a study of cytomegalovirus exposure and HLA in healthy donors. It was with 60 Vbeta and 13 Jbeta primers that the PCR ran. The repertoire was sequenced with immunoSEQ multiplex PCR; TCRdb's copy has only in-frame clones and lacks some. The sample carries 80,000 to 130,000 clones, 75% to 85% recorded once. Notes on this clone: What it binds is not known.

V lost 5 bases to trimming and J lost 0 bases, with 7 bases between them. This CDR3 region has 13 residues. Germline V gene lookup returns CDR1 MGHDK and CDR2 SYGVNS. General observations from the study: Further analysis, carried out later, found HLA-associated TCR beta chains more clonally expanded than equally common other chains. According to a later analysis, most TCR beta chains associated with CMV appeared HLA-restricted. Some segments of the V type, notably TRBV6-2 and TRBV6-3, were excluded as indistinguishable.

This clonotype originated in a woman aged 18-30 years in good health and CMV-seronegative. The rearrangement uses TRBV25-1 and TRBJ2-5, with D unclear. Specimen: PBMCs. DNA for the CDR3: TGTGCCAGCAGTATCCGGTACCAAGAGACCCAGTACTTC. This codes for CASSIRYQETQYF.